These T cell receptor beta chains were read from a single sample in a study of T-cell memory formation after mild COVID-19. TCRdb ran MiXCR on the 5' RACE reads and lists one entry per CDR3 protein. The table lists about 390,000 distinct CDR3 sequences, more than 20% of them singletons. Sequencing was done on a sample of PBMCs or a T cell subset sorted from them (not recorded which). Receptors were obtained from an adult woman who had mild COVID-19 (a few samples of this study predate the infection). Cell type and time point are not known. CDR3s include the opening cysteine and the closing phenylalanine or tryptophan. The order of the fields is D gene, V gene, clone size, J gene, CDR3 protein, CDR3 DNA. The D gene is left open where the match is weak. Clone size is not always given. Where it is, it says once, few, many or a class for expanded clones.

-	TRBV5-1	few	TRBJ2-3	CASSLRGRDPDTQYF	TGCGCCAGCAGCTTGAGGGGGAGGGATCCAGATACGCAGTATTTT
-	TRBV7-9	few	TRBJ1-2	CASSLVGAELGYGYTF	TGTGCCAGCAGCTTAGTCGGGGCAGAGTTGGGCTATGGCTACACCTTC
-	TRBV4-2	-	TRBJ1-5	CASSQDWAAYQPQHF	TGTGCCAGCAGCCAAGACTGGGCCGCTTATCAGCCCCAGCATTTT
TRBD1	TRBV5-1	-	TRBJ2-2	CASSSGGLSTGELFF	TGCGCCAGCAGCTCAGGGGGTTTGAGCACCGGGGAGCTGTTTTTT
-	TRBV3-1	few	TRBJ2-7	CASKGGVTPYEQYF	TGTGCCAGCAAGGGGGGAGTAACACCCTACGAGCAGTACTTC
TRBD2	TRBV7-2	few	TRBJ2-1	CASSAGLAGGPQNEQFF	TGTGCCAGCAGCGCCGGACTAGCGGGAGGGCCACAGAATGAGCAGTTCTTC
TRBD2	TRBV20-1	few	TRBJ2-3	CSASLAGGAGLTDTQYF	TGCAGTGCTAGTCTAGCGGGGGGTGCAGGTTTGACAGATACGCAGTATTTT
TRBD1	TRBV27	few	TRBJ1-2	CASSHLGGDRAYGYTF	TGTGCCAGCAGCCACCTTGGCGGGGACAGGGCCTATGGCTACACCTTC
-	TRBV20-1	-	TRBJ1-1	CSAVINRRPEAFF	TGCAGTGCTGTTATCAACAGGAGACCTGAAGCTTTCTTT
TRBD1	TRBV7-3	few	TRBJ2-7	CASSFDRGYEQYF	TGTGCCAGCAGCTTCGACAGGGGCTACGAGCAGTACTTC
-	TRBV5-1	-	TRBJ1-1	CASSLASSNTEAFF	TGCGCCAGCAGCTTGGCCAGCTCTAACACTGAAGCTTTCTTT
-	TRBV3-1	-	TRBJ2-3	CASSLGGFSTDTQYF	TGTGCCAGCAGCCTGGGGGGTTTTAGCACAGATACGCAGTATTTT
-	TRBV6-5	-	TRBJ2-2	CASRPRGARTGELFF	TGTGCCAGCAGGCCCCGGGGGGCTCGGACCGGGGAGCTGTTTTTT
-	TRBV6-6	few	TRBJ2-5	CASLGQQETQYF	TGTGCCAGTCTCGGGCAGCAAGAGACCCAGTACTTC
-	TRBV27	-	TRBJ2-1	CASSLLRTVHEQFF	TGTGCCAGCAGTTTACTCAGAACTGTCCATGAGCAGTTCTTC
TRBD1	TRBV2	-	TRBJ1-4	CASSEEDRDSEKLFF	TGTGCCAGCAGTGAGGAGGACAGGGATAGCGAAAAACTGTTTTTT
-	TRBV7-2	-	TRBJ2-4	CASSSLVGVAKNIQYF	TGTGCCAGCAGCTCTTTAGTAGGGGTCGCCAAAAACATTCAGTACTTC
-	TRBV25-1	-	TRBJ2-2	CASSEWVTGELFF	TGTGCCAGCAGTGAATGGGTCACCGGGGAGCTGTTTTTT
-	TRBV6-1	many	TRBJ1-5	CASNLIGTGSNQPQHF	TGTGCCAGCAATCTTATCGGGACGGGAAGCAATCAGCCCCAGCATTTT
-	TRBV4-1	few	TRBJ1-5	CASSQTDRMGWNQPQHF	TGCGCCAGCAGCCAGACAGACAGGATGGGATGGAATCAGCCCCAGCATTTT
TRBD1	TRBV9	-	TRBJ2-5	CASNWGQEQETQHF	TGTGCCAGCAATTGGGGACAGGAACAAGAGACCCAGCACTTC
-	TRBV10-3	few	TRBJ2-5	CAISELSGLTQETQYF	TGTGCCATCAGTGAGTTAAGCGGGCTCACCCAAGAGACCCAGTACTTC
TRBD2	TRBV5-4	few	TRBJ2-1	CASSLGASGSGDEQFF	TGTGCCAGCAGCTTGGGGGCTAGCGGGAGCGGCGATGAGCAGTTCTTC
TRBD1	TRBV5-1	-	TRBJ2-1	CASSHLPGQGARNEQFF	TGCGCCAGCAGCCATCTCCCCGGACAGGGGGCAAGAAATGAGCAGTTCTTC
TRBD2	TRBV7-3	-	TRBJ2-3	CASTGGLATDTQYF	TGTGCCAGCACGGGAGGCCTCGCCACAGATACGCAGTATTTT
TRBD2	TRBV9	many	TRBJ2-5	CASSVAPGLAQETQYF	TGTGCCAGCAGCGTAGCTCCAGGACTAGCCCAAGAGACCCAGTACTTC
TRBD1	TRBV25-1	-	TRBJ2-5	CASQTGGQETQYF	TGTGCCAGTCAGACAGGGGGCCAAGAGACCCAGTACTTC
-	TRBV18	-	TRBJ1-3	CASSLDSSGGNTIYF	TGTGCCAGCTCACTGGACAGTTCTGGTGGAAACACCATATATTTT
-	TRBV18	-	TRBJ1-4	CASSPPTREKLFF	TGTGCCAGCTCCCCGCCGACCAGGGAAAAACTGTTTTTT
-	TRBV12-3/TRBV12-4	few	TRBJ1-1	CASSRVENTESFF	TGTGCCAGCAGTCGAGTGGAGAACACTGAATCTTTCTTT
-	TRBV12-3/TRBV12-4	few	TRBJ2-1	CASSFRQAHNEQFF	TGTGCCAGCAGTTTTCGGCAAGCCCACAATGAGCAGTTCTTC
-	TRBV12-3/TRBV12-4	-	TRBJ1-5	CASSLGGIQPQHF	TGTGCCAGCAGTTTAGGAGGGATTCAGCCCCAGCATTTT
-	TRBV24-1	many	TRBJ2-7	CATSEGYEQYF	TGTGCCACCAGCGAGGGATACGAGCAGTACTTC
TRBD1	TRBV4-1	-	TRBJ1-2	CASSLTTGGGGYGYTF	TGCGCCAGCAGCCTAACGACAGGGGGGGGCGGCTATGGCTACACCTTC
-	TRBV15	-	TRBJ1-1	CATSTRTGNTEAFF	TGTGCCACCAGCACCAGGACCGGTAACACTGAAGCTTTCTTT
TRBD2	TRBV12-3/TRBV12-4	many	TRBJ2-5	CASSFPLAGAYQETQYF	TGTGCCAGCAGTTTTCCCCTAGCGGGGGCCTACCAAGAGACCCAGTACTTC
TRBD1	TRBV5-1	-	TRBJ1-2	CASSYGQGANGYTF	TGCGCCAGCAGCTATGGACAGGGGGCGAATGGCTACACCTTC
TRBD1	TRBV28	-	TRBJ1-2	CASSLTGGNGYTF	TGTGCCAGCAGTTTAACAGGGGGCAATGGCTACACCTTC
TRBD1	TRBV7-8	-	TRBJ1-2	CASSLERTGYGYTF	TGTGCCAGCAGCTTAGAACGGACAGGATATGGCTACACCTTC
TRBD1	TRBV12-3/TRBV12-4	few	TRBJ2-7	CASSQTTGSYEQYF	TGTGCCAGCAGCCAAACGACAGGGTCCTACGAGCAGTACTTC
-	TRBV4-1	-	TRBJ1-5	CASSQDRGVSGDQPQHF	TGCGCCAGCAGCCAAGATCGGGGGGTCAGCGGTGATCAGCCCCAGCATTTT
TRBD1	TRBV7-8	few	TRBJ2-5	CASSSPSGTGGLGETQYF	TGTGCCAGCAGCTCGCCCTCCGGCACAGGGGGCCTTGGGGAGACCCAGTACTTC
TRBD1	TRBV7-9	-	TRBJ2-2	CASSLNVGQGSNTGELFF	TGTGCCAGCAGCTTAAACGTGGGACAGGGATCGAACACCGGGGAGCTGTTTTTT
-	TRBV5-6	-	TRBJ1-1	CASSPKPSGATEAFF	TGTGCCAGCAGCCCCAAACCGTCAGGAGCCACTGAAGCTTTCTTT
TRBD1	TRBV5-1	few	TRBJ2-3	CASSLGQGGMDTQYF	TGCGCCAGCAGCCTGGGACAGGGGGGAATGGATACGCAGTATTTT
TRBD1	TRBV12-3/TRBV12-4	-	TRBJ1-5	CASSRTGRSNQPQHF	TGTGCCAGCAGTAGGACAGGGAGGAGCAATCAGCCCCAGCATTTT
-	TRBV5-1	-	TRBJ2-3	CASSLDSDTQYF	TGCGCCAGCAGCTTGGACTCGGATACGCAGTATTTT
-	TRBV18	-	TRBJ1-3	CASSPRTVSSGNTIYF	TGTGCCAGCTCACCACGGACGGTGAGCTCTGGAAACACCATATATTTT
-	TRBV19	-	TRBJ2-7	CASKSKSYEQYF	TGTGCCAGTAAGTCCAAATCCTACGAGCAGTACTTC
TRBD2	TRBV20-1	-	TRBJ2-7	CSAQGLAGYEQYF	TGCAGTGCGCAGGGACTAGCGGGCTACGAGCAGTACTTC
-	TRBV6-5	few	TRBJ2-7	CASATPYEQYF	TGTGCCAGCGCGACCCCCTACGAGCAGTACTTC
TRBD2	TRBV5-5	-	TRBJ2-7	CASSLTSGVYEQYF	TGTGCCAGCAGCTTGACTAGCGGGGTCTACGAGCAGTACTTC
TRBD1	TRBV18	few	TRBJ1-1	CASSKGTGSILNTEAFF	TGTGCCAGCTCAAAGGGGACAGGGTCTATCCTGAACACTGAAGCTTTCTTT
-	TRBV18	many	TRBJ2-1	CASSPSRNEQFF	TGTGCCAGCTCACCATCGCGCAATGAGCAGTTCTTC
-	TRBV11-2	-	TRBJ2-3	CASSSRQFTDTQYF	TGTGCCAGCAGCTCACGACAGTTCACAGATACGCAGTATTTT
-	TRBV30	few	TRBJ1-6	CAWSGRNFNSPLHF	TGTGCCTGGAGTGGGCGGAATTTTAATTCACCCCTCCACTTT
-	TRBV3-1	-	TRBJ2-5	CASSQGASAQETQYF	TGTGCCAGCAGCCAAGGAGCTAGCGCCCAAGAGACCCAGTACTTC
TRBD2	TRBV10-3	few	TRBJ2-3	CAISHGTSGTDTQYF	TGTGCCATCAGCCATGGGACTAGCGGCACAGATACGCAGTATTTT
TRBD1	TRBV12-3/TRBV12-4	few	TRBJ1-6	CASRFRQGRNSPLHF	TGTGCCAGCAGATTTCGACAGGGACGGAATTCACCCCTCCACTTT
TRBD1	TRBV10-3	many	TRBJ2-7	CAISEDRGSYEQYF	TGTGCCATCAGCGAAGACAGGGGCTCCTACGAGCAGTACTTC